This T cell receptor beta chain emerged from a study of blood T cell repertoires in COVID-19. In the study overall: Material from acute and convalescent COVID-19 was sourced from the United States, Italy and Spain. From T cells, B-cell-depleted T cells, or PBMCs came the material, which was cDNA or gDNA.

Deletions cut 4 bases from V and 1 base from J, with 11 bases between. The CDR3 spans 14 residues. The V gene's germline CDR1 is SGHRS and CDR2 YFSETQ. Clones were read by immunoSEQ multiplex PCR, and TCRdb kept only the in-frame ones, dropping some. The table lists approximately 290,000 clones, roughly 90% of them singletons, with around 4.3% in the top ten. Residents of about two dozen US areas, aged about 18 to 100 years, made up the participants. Cohorts were determined from participant-reported clinical history. The sequenced material came from PBMCs or T cells enriched from blood (not recorded which). The chain links TRBV5-1 to TRBJ2-5, with a weak D call TRBD2 (6 bases). This clonotype was obtained from a woman aged 18 to 35 with acute COVID-19. CDR3 nucleotides: TGCGCCAGCAGCGTCCGGGACTCCCAAGAGACCCAGTACTTC. It encodes CASSVRDSQETQYF.